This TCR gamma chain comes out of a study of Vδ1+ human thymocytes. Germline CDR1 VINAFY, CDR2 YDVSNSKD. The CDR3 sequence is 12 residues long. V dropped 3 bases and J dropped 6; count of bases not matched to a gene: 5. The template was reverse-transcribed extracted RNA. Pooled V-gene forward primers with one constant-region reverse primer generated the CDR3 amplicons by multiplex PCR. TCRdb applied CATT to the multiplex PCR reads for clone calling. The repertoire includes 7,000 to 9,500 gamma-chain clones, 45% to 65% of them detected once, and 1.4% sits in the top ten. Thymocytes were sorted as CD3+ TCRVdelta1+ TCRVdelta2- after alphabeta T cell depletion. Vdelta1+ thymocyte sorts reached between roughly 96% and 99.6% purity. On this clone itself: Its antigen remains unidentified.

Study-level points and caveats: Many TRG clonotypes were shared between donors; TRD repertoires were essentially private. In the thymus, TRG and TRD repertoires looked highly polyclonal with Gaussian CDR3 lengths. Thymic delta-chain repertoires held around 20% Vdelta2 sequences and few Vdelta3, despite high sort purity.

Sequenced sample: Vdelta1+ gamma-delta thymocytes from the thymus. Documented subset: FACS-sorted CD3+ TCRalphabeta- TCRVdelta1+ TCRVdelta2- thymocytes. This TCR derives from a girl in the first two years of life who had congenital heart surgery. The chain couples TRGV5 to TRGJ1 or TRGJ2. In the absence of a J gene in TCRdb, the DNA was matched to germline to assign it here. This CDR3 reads CATWDLVYKKLF. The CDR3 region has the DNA TGTGCCACCTGGGACTTGGTTTATAAGAAACTCTTT.